This T cell receptor (beta chain) was identified in a study of PD-1 blockade in classical Hodgkin lymphoma. Study-wide context: Nivolumab 3 mg/kg was given intravenously every 2 weeks. Study outcomes and limitations: A reduction in baseline TCR diversity was reportedly seen in newly diagnosed patients relative to healthy donors. The baseline diversity of complete responders showed similarity to that of newly diagnosed patients. Later analyses included only patients treated at least 1 year post-ASCT.

Each patient's relapse followed autologous stem cell transplantation, and brentuximab vedotin exposure varied. With regard to this clone: The antigen is unknown.

Assay used: immunoSEQ multiplex PCR; TCRdb lists only in-frame clones, some missing. The sample records approximately 6,900 clones, just over 85% being singletons. The CDR3 extends over 15 amino acids. The germline V gene encodes CDR1 MNHNS and CDR2 SASEGT. V shed 8 bases and J shed 3 bases, with 14 bases lying between them. V gene TRBV6-1 combines with J gene TRBJ1-6; D uncertain. This specimen consisted of peripheral blood mononuclear cells (PBMCs), obtained before the second cycle of nivolumab. The clonotype was recovered from a human donor with classical Hodgkin lymphoma. CDR3 amino acids: CASAQRSRYNSPLHF. In DNA form, the CDR3 reads TGTGCCAGCGCCCAAAGGTCCCGCTATAATTCACCCCTCCACTTT.